The T cell receptor beta chain under discussion was sequenced for a study of blood T cell repertoires in COVID-19. Study as a whole: The United States, Italy and Spain supplied acute and convalescent COVID-19 samples.

The CDR3 length is 13 residues. The germline V gene encodes CDR1 SGHRS and CDR2 YFSETQ. V trimming: 1 base; J trimming: 5 bases; junction bases outside the gene matches: 1. Repertoires were generated with immunoSEQ multiplex PCR, while TCRdb's copy carries only in-frame clones and drops some. The sample carries 150,000 to 200,000 clones, about 87% recorded once. The source is a man aged 55-75 years with acute or convalescent COVID-19. Sequencing input: peripheral blood. V is TRBV5-1 and J is TRBJ1-1; 8 bases align to TRBD1. The CDR3 DNA sequence: TGCGCCAGCAGCTTGACAGGGGGGACTGAAGCTTTCTTT. The encoded protein is CASSLTGGTEAFF.